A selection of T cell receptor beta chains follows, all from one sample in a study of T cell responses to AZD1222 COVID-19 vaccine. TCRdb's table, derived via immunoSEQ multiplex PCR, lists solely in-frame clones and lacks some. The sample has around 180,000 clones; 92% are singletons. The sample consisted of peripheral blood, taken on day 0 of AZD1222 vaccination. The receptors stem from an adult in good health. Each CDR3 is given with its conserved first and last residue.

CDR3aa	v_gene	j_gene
CASSLGPTNYGYTF	TRBV5-6	TRBJ1-2
CASSSRLVQETQYF	TRBV18	TRBJ2-5
CASTTIQGEAFF	TRBV9	TRBJ1-1
CASSASQGAGRTEAFF	TRBV28	TRBJ1-1
CASSVGRARGRNEKLFF	TRBV9	TRBJ1-4
CASSLTGGRNTEAFF	TRBV7-3	TRBJ1-1
CASSLGGASGSAYNEQFF	TRBV7-9	TRBJ2-1
CASSPSGTGGYGYTF	TRBV18	TRBJ1-2
CASSLQPNYGYTF	TRBV6-5	TRBJ1-2
CASSLRSTLESPQHF	TRBV14	TRBJ1-5
CSVEGWQTNYNEQFF	TRBV29-1	TRBJ2-1
CASSQGQGQGPYGYTF	TRBV4-1	TRBJ1-2
CASSTMGQRQETQYF	TRBV2	TRBJ2-5
CASSQDRGNTEAFF	TRBV3-1/TRBV3-2	TRBJ1-1
CASRFQGNTEAFF	TRBV13	TRBJ1-1
CASSYSRDDGYTF	TRBV6-5	TRBJ1-2
CASSPGSGADGYTF	TRBV6-2/TRBV6-3	TRBJ1-2
CASSSTGNYGYTF	TRBV7-2	TRBJ1-2
CAWSYRVTGEQYF	TRBV30	TRBJ2-7
CASSFPALSTDTQYF	TRBV5-8	TRBJ2-3
CASSLEGQLNEKLFF	TRBV5-5	TRBJ1-4
CASSVGQASLYNEQFF	TRBV9	TRBJ2-1
CASSQDRRGGHNNEQFF	TRBV4-3	TRBJ2-1
CASSPTASTDTQYF	TRBV18	TRBJ2-3
CASRLVANEKLFF	TRBV7-2	TRBJ1-4
CASRGQGNQPQHF	TRBV30	TRBJ1-5
CASQVGGRQPQHF	TRBV19	TRBJ1-5
CATAGTSDTGELFF	TRBV24-1	TRBJ2-2
CASSLRGSRGYTF	TRBV27	TRBJ1-2
CASSDSSWASYNEQFF	TRBV6-4	TRBJ2-1
CASSQDLQGWRQSFYEQYF	TRBV4-2	TRBJ2-7
CAWSLTRNTIYF	TRBV30	TRBJ1-3
CASSKAPDRSSYEQYF	TRBV21-1	TRBJ2-7
CASSGQETEAFF	TRBV28	TRBJ1-1
CASALFRQEEAFF	TRBV5-1	TRBJ1-1
CASSLGQGGQPQHF	TRBV27	TRBJ1-5
CSVQGNSNQPQHF	TRBV29-1	TRBJ1-5
CASSLGQGVYGYTF	TRBV5-1	TRBJ1-2
CASSEGDASTDTQYF	TRBV2	TRBJ2-3
CASSPWAYPGTDTQYF	TRBV21-1	TRBJ2-3
CASNLRGSTNEKLFF	TRBV9	TRBJ1-4
CASSPVGGGGNTEAFF	TRBV27	TRBJ1-1